These 24 T cell receptor beta chains came from one sample sequenced in a study of OX40 agonist ivuxolimab in advanced cancers. TCRdb's copy holds only in-frame clones and misses some; the assay was immunoSEQ multiplex PCR. The table records 53,000 or so clones, 65% to 85% of them present only once. Sample: CD4+ or CD8+ T cells sorted from blood, taken in a trial of the OX40 agonist ivuxolimab. These receptors were collected from an adult with an advanced solid tumor such as melanoma, head and neck, liver or kidney cancer.

The chain couples TRBV7-9 to TRBJ2-1, with TRBD2 matching over 14 bases. The V segment lost 4 bases and the J segment 8 bases; nucleotides outside the gene matches: 16. Germline loops: CDR1 SEHNR, CDR2 FQNEAQ (reference sequence). The CDR3 runs 19 residues. CDR3 in amino acids: CASSSGTSGRGYRLDEQFF. CDR3 nucleotide sequence: TGTGCCAGCAGCTCCGGGACTAGCGGGAGAGGGTATCGTCTCGATGAGCAGTTCTTC.

This clone has more than one count but fewer than ten. V is TRBV7-9 and J is TRBJ2-2, with TRBD2 as a possible D gene (6 bases). Germline assignment: CDR1 SEHNR and CDR2 FQNEAQ (reference sequence). V was pared by 5 bases and J by 1 base, with 14 bases between. The CDR3 runs 16 residues. In nucleotides, the CDR3 is TGTGCCAGCAGCCGGGACTCGCCGGAGAACACCGGGGAGCTGTTTTTT. Translating gives CASSRDSPENTGELFF.

V is TRBV2 and J is TRBJ2-1; 9 nucleotides line up with TRBD1. From germline, CDR1 is SNHLY and CDR2 FYNNEI. The junction had 7 bases not matched to a gene; V was cut back by 5 bases and J by 8 bases. This CDR3 comprises 14 residues. The CDR3 nucleotides read TGTGCCAGCAGTATGGACAGGGGCTCTGATGAGCAGTTCTTC. This translates into CASSMDRGSDEQFF.

This clone was counted only a few times. V and J are TRBV28 and TRBJ1-3; D remains ambiguous. The CDR3 loop spans 12 amino acids. Trimming took off 5 bases at V and 2 bases at J, with 4 bases between the two ends. The germline CDR1 and CDR2 sequences are MDHEN and SYDVKM. This CDR3 is CASSIAGNTIYF. CDR3 DNA sequence: TGTGCCAGCAGTATTGCTGGAAACACCATATATTTT.

The gene calls are TRBV11-2 and TRBJ2-3, with D hard to call. CDR3 length equals 11 residues. Per germline, CDR1 SGHAT and CDR2 FQNNGV. Trimming took off 2 bases at V and 5 bases at J, with 2 bases between the two ends. The CDR3 is CASSLKDTQYF. The CDR3 DNA follows: TGTGCCAGCAGCTTAAAAGATACGCAGTATTTT.

The J gene is TRBJ2-5, the V gene TRBV5-1; TRBD1 matches 7 bases. Germline V lookup: CDR1 SGHRS, CDR2 YFSETQ. The V and J ends lost 7 bases and 5 bases, in that order; junction bases with no gene match: 14. This CDR3 spans 15 amino acids. The CDR3 here is CASSRQGTSGETQYF. CDR3 in DNA: TGCGCCAGCTCCCGACAGGGTACCTCGGGGGAGACCCAGTACTTC.

This clone has only a few counts. The gene calls are TRBV19 and TRBJ1-6; tentative D call: TRBD1 (5 bases). Trimming left V 1 base short and J 14 bases short, with 15 bases between. The CDR3 sequence is 14 residues long. Germline CDR1 LNHDA, CDR2 SQIVND (reference sequence). The CDR3 bases are TGTGCCAGTAGTATAGGTGGGACCTCTGGGGCCCTCCACTTT. Translating gives CASSIGGTSGALHF.

With respect to this clone: In the same sample, other DNA sequences code for this CDR3. The J gene is TRBJ2-5, the V gene TRBV5-1, with 10 bases identical to TRBD2. The V gene end was trimmed by 0 bases and the J gene end by 4 bases; junction bases not matched to a gene: 3. This CDR3 has 15 amino acids. From germline, CDR1 is SGHRS and CDR2 YFSETQ. CDR3 sequence reads: CASSLALAGAETQYF. CDR3 DNA sequence: TGCGCCAGCAGCTTGGCGCTAGCGGGAGCAGAGACCCAGTACTTC.

This rearrangement joins TRBV28 to TRBJ2-5; possibly TRBD2 for D (6 bases). The CDR3 has 14 residues. Per the germline V gene, CDR1 is MDHEN and CDR2 is SYDVKM. The ends were cut back, 0 bases at V and 5 bases at J, with 10 bases in the middle. The CDR3 nucleotides are TGTGCCAGCAGTTTATGGGCGGGAACGGAGACCCAGTACTTC. It is translated as CASSLWAGTETQYF.

The rearrangement links TRBV6-5 to TRBJ2-5; 7 bases align to TRBD1. The CDR3 is made up of 13 amino acids. Germline assignment: CDR1 MNHEY and CDR2 SVGAGI. The junction had 6 bases not matched to a gene; V was cut back by 6 bases and J by 5 bases. The CDR3: CASSDRVVETQYF. CDR3 bases: TGTGCCAGCAGCGACAGGGTAGTGGAGACCCAGTACTTC.

The V call is TRBV27, the J call TRBJ1-5; maybe TRBD1 (6 bases). The CDR3 length is 16 residues. V was trimmed by 2 bases and J by 0 bases, leaving 11 bases between them. CDR1 is MNHEY and CDR2 is SMNVEV in the germline V gene (reference sequence). CDR3 DNA sequence: TGTGCCAGCAGTTTACAGGGGCCCTATAGCAATCAGCCCCAGCATTTT. Translation gives CASSLQGPYSNQPQHF.

The chain couples TRBV11-1 to TRBJ2-7; 7 bases map to TRBD1. Unmatched junction bases numbered 16, after V lost 8 bases and J lost 3 bases. This CDR3 contains 16 residues. CDR1 and CDR2 (germline): SGHAT, FQDESV (reference sequence). The CDR3 sequence: CASAPPPTGVSYEQYF. CDR3 DNA sequence: TGTGCCAGCGCACCACCCCCCACAGGGGTGAGCTACGAGCAGTACTTC.

J is TRBJ2-7 and V is TRBV18; D may be TRBD2 (6 bases). CDR3 length: 16 amino acids. The germline gives CDR1 KGHSH, CDR2 LQKENI. V was cut by 6 bases and J by 3 bases, with 21 bases left in between. The CDR3 DNA reads TGTGCCAGCTCCCCCCGGCCGGGAGAACCCCTCTACGAGCAGTACTTC. It specifies CASSPRPGEPLYEQYF.

The chain couples TRBV10-2 to TRBJ2-7; D might be TRBD2 (6 bases). The ends were cut back, 3 bases at V and 0 bases at J, with 9 bases in the middle. This CDR3 contains 14 residues. CDR1 and CDR2 (germline): WSHSY, SAAADI. CDR3 nucleotides: TGCGCCAGCAGTGATGGGGGAGGCTCCTACGAGCAGTACTTC. Its translation is CASSDGGGSYEQYF.

This clone is labeled as medium-sized. V usage is TRBV5-1 and J usage is TRBJ1-6; D is uncertain. Per germline, CDR1 SGHRS and CDR2 YFSETQ. The V and J ends lost 2 bases and 8 bases respectively, with 8 bases between them. The CDR3 has 13 amino acids. The DNA for the CDR3 is TGCGCCAGCAGCTTTATCGTGGATTCACCCCTCCACTTT. Translation: CASSFIVDSPLHF.

This rearrangement joins TRBV5-1 to TRBJ2-1; TRBD1 might be the D (6 bases). Germline V lookup: CDR1 SGHRS, CDR2 YFSETQ. This CDR3 region has 16 residues. V dropped 3 bases and J dropped 0 bases, with 13 bases sitting between them. DNA of the CDR3: TGCGCCAGCAGCTGGACGGGACATACCTCCTACAATGAGCAGTTCTTC. Translation gives CASSWTGHTSYNEQFF.

The rearrangement links TRBV15 to TRBJ1-1, with 7 nucleotides matching TRBD1. The ends lost 1 base at V and 4 bases at J; junction bases unmatched: 3. This CDR3 contains 14 residues. In germline, CDR1 is LNHNV, CDR2 YYDKDF (reference sequence). CDR3 loop: CATSRVAGGTEAFF. Here the CDR3 DNA reads TGTGCCACCAGCAGAGTGGCAGGGGGCACTGAAGCTTTCTTT.

This clone was seen a handful of times. V usage is TRBV30 and J usage is TRBJ1-1; maybe TRBD1 (5 bases). Between the trimmed V and J ends, which lost 4 bases and 1 base, there was a span of 28 bases. Germline CDR1 reads GTSNPN; CDR2 reads SVGIG (reference sequence). The CDR3 covers 19 residues. The chain's CDR3 is CAWKKRTRGPPLKNTEAFF. The CDR3 nucleotides read TGTGCCTGGAAAAAACGGACTAGGGGCCCACCCCTGAAGAACACTGAAGCTTTCTTT. Full variable domain (outside the CDR3, taken from reference TRBV30 and TRBJ1-1): SQTIHQWPATLVQPVGSPLSLECTVEGTSNPNLYWYRQAAGRGLQLLFYSVGIGQISSEVPQNLSASRPQDRQFILSSKKLLLSDSGFYLCAWKKRTRGPPLKNTEAFFGQGTRLTVV.

CDR3 nucleotides: TGTGCCAGCAGTGAAGCGCGGACCGTGAACACTGAAGCTTTCTTT. Protein product: CASSEARTVNTEAFF. This sequence joins TRBV6-1 and TRBJ1-1, with D unresolved. Trimming shortened V by 0 bases and J by 0 bases, and 8 bases separated the two germline ends. There are 15 residues in the CDR3. Germline loops: CDR1 MNHNS, CDR2 SASEGT.

The chain recombines TRBV6-6 with TRBJ1-5, with D perhaps TRBD1 (6 bases). The CDR3 covers 13 residues. Germline V gene lookup returns CDR1 MNHNY and CDR2 SVGAGI (reference sequence). V lost 4 bases to trimming and J lost 4 bases, with 8 bases between them. CDR3 amino acids: CASSSQGNQPQHF. For the CDR3, the DNA is TGTGCCAGCAGTTCGCAGGGGAATCAGCCCCAGCATTTT.

The J gene is TRBJ2-7, the V gene TRBV7-3; 8 bases fit TRBD1. The CDR3 totals 14 residues. Germline loops: CDR1 SGHTA, CDR2 FQGTGA. V dropped 2 bases and J dropped 2; count of bases not matched to a gene: 2. The CDR3 spells CASSLATGAYEQYF. CDR3 coding DNA: TGTGCCAGCAGCTTAGCGACAGGGGCCTACGAGCAGTACTTC.

V gene TRBV7-9 combines with J gene TRBJ2-7; D may be TRBD1 or TRBD2 (5 bases each). This CDR3 comprises 13 residues. Germline V CDR1 and CDR2: SEHNR, FQNEAQ (reference sequence). Trimming stripped 3 bases from V and 9 bases from J, with 15 bases between. CDR3 DNA: TGTGCCAGCAGCTTTGCGACGGGGACGGGGCAGTACTTC. Translation gives CASSFATGTGQYF.

This clone has more than one count but fewer than ten. This chain connects TRBV5-1 to TRBJ1-1; D gene uncertain. Trimming removed 2 bases from V and 6 bases from J, with 14 bases in between. Germline loops: CDR1 SGHRS, CDR2 YFSETQ. CDR3 length: 14 residues. The CDR3 bases are TGCGCCAGCAGCTTTTCAAGGGCTTTCGCTGAAGCTTTCTTT. Protein: CASSFSRAFAEAFF.

The DNA of the CDR3 is TGTGCCAGCAGTTTGGGGACAGATAATTCACCCCTCCACTTT. Amino acids: CASSLGTDNSPLHF. This chain connects TRBV28 to TRBJ1-6; 7 bases align to TRBD1. V dropped 3 bases and J dropped 5; count of bases not matched to a gene: 1. This CDR3 is 14 amino acids long. Germline CDR1 reads MDHEN; CDR2 reads SYDVKM.